The T cell receptor beta chain described here comes from a study of metastatic and nonmetastatic thyroid tumors. Across the whole study: For malignant and benign thyroid patients, tumor or nodule tissue and blood were the sources whose repertoires were compared. Points from the study as a whole: Malignant thyroid tumors reportedly exceeded benign nodules significantly in TCR beta diversity, with the difference appearing in blood and tumor.

This clone was observed a few times. The antigen is unknown. The CDR3 has 14 residues. Trimming took off 6 bases at V and 3 bases at J, with 11 bases between the two ends. Germline values: CDR1 MNHNS, CDR2 SASEGT. Original processing methods: A classifier for distant metastasis in papillary thyroid cancer was constructed using CDR3 differences observed across clinicopathological groups. TCRdb re-clonotyped the PCR reads via MiXCR. V and J calls and clone size were set by TCRdb, not the authors. There are 25,000 to 35,000 clones in the sample; over 20% occur only once, and roughly 14% lies in the top ten. Nobody among the patients had been given any treatment before thyroid surgery.

J is TRBJ1-4 and V is TRBV6-1; a possible D gene is TRBD1 (6 bases). The sample comprised blood. This TCR was recovered from a female donor with papillary thyroid cancer or a benign thyroid nodule (not recorded which). Some clones in this sample may be carry-over from other donors' samples. CDR3 region: CASRPGEPNEKLFF. In DNA, the CDR3 is TGTGCCAGCAGGCCAGGGGAGCCTAATGAAAAACTGTTTTTT.